A single sample is the source of the 12 T cell receptor beta chains below, sequenced in a study of beta chain features in type 1 diabetes. Expressed TCRB transcripts were sequenced because the isolated RNA had all been reverse transcribed beforehand. Sequencing used immunoSEQ multiplex PCR; TCRdb keeps in-frame clones, though not all of them. The data show hundreds of thousands of clones, with around 13% seen just once and approximately 0.015% held by the top ten. Input material: naive CD4+ T cells from blood. These receptors were taken from a man aged 18 to 29 in good health.

A few counts support this clone. The V and J genes are TRBV6-5 and TRBJ2-2; D might be TRBD2 (6 bases). Germline V CDR1 and CDR2: MNHEY, SVGAGI. The CDR3 length is 15 residues. V was pared by 0 bases and J by 4 bases, with 9 bases between. The CDR3 DNA reads TGTGCCAGCAGTTACTCACGGACTACCACCGGGGAGCTGTTTTTT. This codes for CASSYSRTTTGELFF.

This chain connects TRBV5-6 to TRBJ2-7; possible D gene TRBD1, 6 bases. The CDR3 consists of 15 residues. Between the trimmed V and J ends, which lost 2 bases and 0 bases, there was a span of 12 bases. Per the germline V gene, CDR1 is SGHDT and CDR2 is YYEEEE. CDR3 loop: CASSLTGLLSYEQYF. CDR3 coding DNA: TGTGCCAGCAGCTTAACAGGGCTCCTCTCCTACGAGCAGTACTTC.

This clone was recorded once. This rearrangement joins TRBV2 to TRBJ2-3; unclear D gene. Germline lookup yields CDR1 SNHLY and CDR2 FYNNEI. The length of the CDR3 is 15 residues. Trimming took off 6 bases at V and 0 bases at J, with 13 bases between the two ends. The CDR3 DNA reads TGTGCCAGCAGCTTATACAGCACTAGCACAGATACGCAGTATTTT. It yields the protein CASSLYSTSTDTQYF.

The chain joins TRBV5-1 to TRBJ2-5; 7 bases agree with TRBD2. Per the germline V gene, CDR1 is SGHRS and CDR2 is YFSETQ. The length of the CDR3 is 14 residues. The V gene end was trimmed by 4 bases and the J gene end by 0 bases; junction bases not matched to a gene: 3. The DNA of the CDR3 is TGCGCCAGCAGCCAGCGGGGAAACCAAGAGACCCAGTACTTC. It yields the protein CASSQRGNQETQYF.

This clone was counted between two and nine times. The V and J genes are TRBV5-4 and TRBJ2-1; no firm D call. V lost 4 bases, J lost 0 bases, and 11 bases lay in between. The CDR3 is made up of 15 amino acids. Germline V gene lookup returns CDR1 SGHNT and CDR2 YYREEE (reference sequence). This CDR3 reads CASSTYYFSYNEQFF. For the CDR3, the DNA is TGTGCCAGCAGCACATACTACTTCTCCTACAATGAGCAGTTCTTC.

V usage is TRBV9 and J usage is TRBJ2-6, with TRBD1 identical over 7 bases. The CDR3 is made up of 16 amino acids. The junction had 5 bases not matched to a gene; V was cut back by 3 bases and J by 2 bases. The germline gives CDR1 SGDLS, CDR2 YYNGEE. CDR3 DNA: TGTGCCAGCAGCGCCGGGACAGCTGCTGGGGCCAACGTCCTGACTTTC. The encoded protein is CASSAGTAAGANVLTF.

The V call is TRBV4-1, the J call TRBJ2-6; a weak D match, TRBD2 (5 bases). The germline CDR1 and CDR2 sequences are MGHRA and YSYEKL. Deletions cut 0 bases from V and 1 base from J, with 10 bases between. CDR3 size: 17 residues. CDR3 bases: TGCGCCAGCAGCCAAGATCATGGAGGTTCTGGGGCCAACGTCCTGACTTTC. Translation: CASSQDHGGSGANVLTF.

This clone came up a few times. This chain links TRBV7-3 with TRBJ1-5, with unresolved D. This CDR3 spans 13 amino acids. CDR1 SGHTA and CDR2 FQGTGA come from the germline V gene. The V gene lost 2 bases and the J gene lost 4 bases, with 6 bases spanning the gap. CDR3 sequence (DNA): TGTGCCAGCAGCTTACAGGCGAATCAGCCCCAGCATTTT. Its protein is CASSLQANQPQHF.

This clone was picked up a small number of times. V and J are TRBV30 and TRBJ1-1, with D uncertain. The CDR3 has 12 residues. Germline V gene sequence: CDR1 GTSNPN, CDR2 SVGIG (reference sequence). The V and J ends lost 5 bases and 4 bases respectively, with 11 bases between them. The CDR3 DNA follows: TGTGCCTGGGATCCGGGAGCCACTGAAGCTTTCTTT. Protein product: CAWDPGATEAFF. Combining the CDR3 with reference TRBV30 and TRBJ1-1 gives the whole variable domain SQTIHQWPATLVQPVGSPLSLECTVEGTSNPNLYWYRQAAGRGLQLLFYSVGIGQISSEVPQNLSASRPQDRQFILSSKKLLLSDSGFYLCAWDPGATEAFFGQGTRLTVV.

The rearrangement joins TRBV18 to TRBJ2-5, with 13 bases fitting TRBD2. CDR1 KGHSH and CDR2 LQKENI come from the germline V gene. Germline trimming cut 3 bases from V and 4 bases from J; bases unmatched to any gene: 8. There are 17 residues in the CDR3. CDR3 sequence (DNA): TGTGCCAGCTCACCCCGGACTAGCGGGGGCCGGCGAGAGACCCAGTACTTC. Its translation is CASSPRTSGGRRETQYF.

This chain connects TRBV28 to TRBJ2-1; 8 bases are a match to TRBD2. V trimming: 4 bases; J trimming: 7 bases; junction bases outside the gene matches: 6. The CDR3 sequence is 14 residues long. Germline V gene sequence: CDR1 MDHEN, CDR2 SYDVKM. The CDR3 here is CASSSGGPANEQFF. The CDR3 DNA is TGTGCCAGCAGTTCGGGAGGGCCCGCGAATGAGCAGTTCTTC.

J is TRBJ2-3 and V is TRBV7-2, with a weak D call TRBD2 (5 bases). Trimming removed 1 base at V and 3 bases at J, with 8 bases between. This CDR3 region has 14 residues. Germline V gives CDR1 SGHTA, CDR2 FQGNSA. Written as DNA, the CDR3 is TGTGCCAGCAGCTTAGAGCTAGCTACAGATACGCAGTATTTT. It codes for CASSLELATDTQYF.